The sequence of this TCR beta chain was determined in a study of blood T cells in healthy people across ages. Germline V gives CDR1 LNHNV, CDR2 YYDKDF (reference sequence). The V end lost 0 bases, the J end lost 5 bases, and 15 bases lay between the germline ends. CDR3 length: 16 amino acids. This clonotype has a handful of counts. A J-beta primer mix and a sample-barcoded 5' primer were used in a second PCR of roughly 7 to 12 cycles. TCRdb itself ran the 5' RACE reads through MiXCR, one entry per CDR3 protein. Of 550,000 to 600,000 distinct CDR3 sequences listed, under 55% are singletons. The chain is built from TRBV15 and TRBJ2-3; perhaps TRBD1 as D (6 bases). Sequenced input: blood. This clonotype originated in an elderly man in good health. Here the CDR3 reads CATSRDNRAVRDTQYF. The CDR3 region has the DNA TGTGCCACCAGCAGAGATAACAGGGCTGTAAGAGATACGCAGTATTTT.